These 22 T cell receptor beta chains share one sample of origin, sequenced in a study of CD8 T cells in ankylosing spondylitis. TCRdb re-called the 5' RACE reads with MiXCR, one entry per CDR3 protein. The sample consists of fewer than 500,000 distinct CDR3 sequences, under 25% of them appearing once. These receptors have no known antigen. Broader study findings: What seemed typical of ankylosing spondylitis blood was a TCR beta motif built from under 10 highly homologous variants.

The sample taken for sequencing was blood, either unsorted or a sorted T cell fraction (not recorded which). Receptor source: a male donor with ankylosing spondylitis.

This clonotype was found a few times. V is TRBV12-3 or TRBV12-4 and J is TRBJ2-5; no firm D call. The CDR3 has 13 residues. Deletions cut 7 bases from V and 2 bases from J, with 11 bases between. CDR3 residues: CASTRHPQETQYF. The CDR3 DNA reads as TGTGCCAGCACCCGACACCCGCAAGAGACCCAGTACTTC.

CDR3 sequence: CATRGEGRGDTGELFF. CDR3 sequence (DNA): TGTGCCACCAGAGGAGAGGGACGAGGAGACACCGGGGAGCTGTTTTTT. This rearrangement joins TRBV24-1 to TRBJ2-2; D is perhaps TRBD1 or TRBD2 (5 bases each). In germline, CDR1 is KGHDR, CDR2 SFDVKD. Trimming removed 7 bases at V and 3 bases at J, with 17 bases between. This CDR3 is 16 amino acids long.

This clonotype has a handful of counts. The rearrangement links TRBV3-1 to TRBJ2-1; D remains ambiguous. The germline V gene has CDR1 LGHDT and CDR2 YNNKEL (reference sequence). The CDR3 is 15 residues long. The germline V and J ends were trimmed by 0 bases and 3 bases, with 9 bases remaining between them. The CDR3 region has the DNA TGTGCCAGCAGCCAAGATGGAGCCAGCTACAATGAGCAGTTCTTC. Translation gives CASSQDGASYNEQFF.

This clonotype was counted between two and nine times. The rearrangement joins TRBV5-1 to TRBJ2-7, with TRBD1 identical over 9 bases. The CDR3 covers 14 residues. The trim removed 4 bases at V and 6 bases at J, leaving 8 bases unmatched. Germline lookup yields CDR1 SGHRS and CDR2 YFSETQ. CDR3 in DNA: TGCGCCAGCAGCCCATGGACAGGGGAGGGCGAGCAGTACTTC. Its translation: CASSPWTGEGEQYF. The full variable domain, in which reference TRBV5-1 and TRBJ2-7 provide the parts outside the CDR3, is KAGVTQTPRYLIKTRGQQVTLSCSPISGHRSVSWYQQTPGQGLQFLFEYFSETQRNKGNFPGRFSGRQFSNSRSEMNVSTLELGDSALYLCASSPWTGEGEQYFGPGTRLTVT.

Only a few counts were recorded for this clonotype. V usage is TRBV11-3 and J usage is TRBJ2-1, with TRBD1 matching 8 bases. CDR3 length: 15 amino acids. Germline values: CDR1 SGHNT, CDR2 YENEEA. J lost 7 bases, V lost 1 base, and 6 bases had no gene match. The CDR3 spells CASSLVQGARNEQFF. In DNA, the CDR3 is TGTGCCAGCAGCTTAGTCCAGGGGGCGCGGAATGAGCAGTTCTTC.

At least ten counts were recorded for this clonotype. The chain recombines TRBV29-1 with TRBJ2-1; possible D gene TRBD1, 5 bases. The germline gives CDR1 SQVTM, CDR2 ANQGSEA. V was clipped by 0 bases and J by 6 bases, with 15 bases between them. The CDR3 consists of 15 residues. CDR3 sequence (DNA): TGCAGCGTTGAAGATCGAGCAGGGTTCTTCAATGAGCAGTTCTTC. Its translation is CSVEDRAGFFNEQFF.

V and J are TRBV3-1 and TRBJ2-3, with TRBD2 matching 10 bases. V gave up 4 bases and J gave up 5 bases; unmatched junction bases: 9. The CDR3 is 16 amino acids. The germline gives CDR1 LGHDT, CDR2 YNNKEL (reference sequence). CDR3 amino acids: CASSRWISGGRDTQYF. CDR3 in DNA: TGTGCCAGCAGCCGCTGGATTAGCGGGGGGCGAGATACGCAGTATTTT.

The chain recombines TRBV28 with TRBJ2-1; 10 positions match TRBD2. There are 19 residues in the CDR3. CDR1 and CDR2 (germline): MDHEN, SYDVKM. V lost 9 bases, J lost 2 bases, and 19 bases stayed unmatched. DNA for the CDR3: TGTGCCAGTAGCCCCCGGGGCATTGGGAGCGGGAGGGCCTACAATGAGCAGTTCTTC. Its translation is CASSPRGIGSGRAYNEQFF. The variable domain in full, with the rest retrieved from reference TRBV28 and TRBJ2-1, is DVKVTQSSRYLVKRTGEKVFLECVQDMDHENMFWYRQDPGLGLRLIYFSYDVKMKEKGDIPEGYSVSREKKERFSLILESASTNQTSMYLCASSPRGIGSGRAYNEQFFGPGTRLTVL.

The V gene is TRBV6-2 or TRBV6-3, the J gene TRBJ2-7; a possible D gene is TRBD2 (5 bases). Trimming removed 6 bases from V and 6 bases from J, with 9 bases in between. CDR1 is MNHEY, CDR2 SVGEGT, per germline. This CDR3 comprises 11 residues. The CDR3 reads CASSNEGEQYF. The CDR3 bases are TGTGCCAGCAGCAACGAGGGCGAGCAGTACTTC.

This clonotype has a handful of counts. This chain links TRBV7-2 with TRBJ1-1; D is uncertain. V was clipped by 4 bases and J by 6 bases, with 18 bases between them. The CDR3 runs to 15 residues. CDR1 is SGHTA, CDR2 FQGNSA, per germline. Here the CDR3 DNA reads TGTGCCAGCAGCTCCCGATTGGGCGGCTCCTCTGAAGCTTTCTTT. Translating it yields CASSSRLGGSSEAFF.

The chain couples TRBV4-2 to TRBJ1-2; D is perhaps TRBD1 (6 bases). Trimming removed 0 bases from V and 6 bases from J, with 11 bases in between. This CDR3 is 14 amino acids long. Germline CDR1 is LGHNA and CDR2 is YNFKEQ. CDR3 sequence (DNA): TGTGCCAGCAGCCAAGATGACAGGACAGATGGCTACACCTTC. Translation gives CASSQDDRTDGYTF.

This clonotype occurred many times. This chain links TRBV7-8 with TRBJ2-7, with 8 bases aligning to TRBD2. V shed 5 bases and J 1 base; nucleotides not matched to a gene: 7. Germline CDR1 is SGHVS and CDR2 is FQNEAQ. The CDR3 covers 15 residues. CDR3 region: CASSRGLAESYEQYF. As DNA, the CDR3 is TGTGCCAGCAGCCGCGGACTAGCTGAATCCTACGAGCAGTACTTC.

This chain uses TRBV12-3 or TRBV12-4 with TRBJ2-3, with D perhaps TRBD1 or TRBD2 (5 bases each). V lost 8 bases and J 5 bases, leaving 20 bases between the germline ends. The CDR3 covers 15 residues. CDR3 DNA: TGTGCCAGCTGGGAGAAAGACAGTCAAGGAGATACGCAGTATTTT. Its protein product is CASWEKDSQGDTQYF.

This clonotype occurred a few times. The chain combines TRBV6-2 or TRBV6-3 with TRBJ2-1, with unresolved D. Trimming stripped 0 bases from V and 8 bases from J, with 2 bases between. The CDR3 length is 11 residues. CDR1 and CDR2 from the germline V gene are MNHEY and SVGEGT. CDR3 loop: CASSYSDEQFF. CDR3 DNA sequence: TGTGCCAGCAGTTACTCGGATGAGCAGTTCTTC.

This clonotype has just a few counts. The chain carries TRBV6-1 and TRBJ2-5; 9 bases agree with TRBD1. The V segment lost 5 bases and the J segment 4 bases; nucleotides outside the gene matches: 11. The CDR3 sequence is 16 residues long. Per the germline V gene, CDR1 is MNHNS and CDR2 is SASEGT. The CDR3 loop is CASSHPPGQGGETQYF. In DNA, the CDR3 is TGTGCCAGCAGTCATCCGCCGGGACAGGGCGGAGAGACCCAGTACTTC.

This chain uses TRBV28 with TRBJ1-5; D gene ambiguous. The CDR3 spans 13 residues. Looked up from germline, CDR1 is MDHEN and CDR2 is SYDVKM. The ends were cut back, 6 bases at V and 5 bases at J, with 11 bases in the middle. For the CDR3, the DNA is TGTGCCAGCAGCCCCGCCCTCTATCAGCCCCAGCATTTT. It codes for CASSPALYQPQHF.

The rearrangement joins TRBV6-6 to TRBJ2-1; no clear D. Germline V gene data show CDR1 as MNHNY and CDR2 as SVGAGI (reference sequence). The CDR3 covers 13 residues. V was trimmed by 7 bases and J by 10 bases, leaving 17 bases between them. The CDR3, as DNA: TGTGCCAGCACAATTCTCGACATAGGGGAGCAGTTCTTC. This encodes CASTILDIGEQFF.

The chain employs TRBV7-3 and TRBJ2-3, with D possibly TRBD2 on 6 matching bases. V was trimmed by 5 bases and J by 6 bases, leaving 21 bases between them. The CDR3 is 16 amino acids. In germline, CDR1 is SGHTA, CDR2 FQGTGA. CDR3 amino acids: CASSPRLREPTDTQYF. For the CDR3, the DNA is TGTGCCAGCAGCCCCCGCCTCCGGGAGCCAACGGATACGCAGTATTTT.

The chain combines TRBV6-5 with TRBJ2-3; 11 bases agree with TRBD2. The germline gives CDR1 MNHEY, CDR2 SVGAGI. This CDR3 is built from 17 residues. The V gene end was trimmed by 0 bases and the J gene end by 2 bases; junction bases not matched to a gene: 4. The chain's CDR3 is CASSYSTSGTFTDTQYF. DNA for the CDR3: TGTGCCAGCAGTTACTCGACTAGCGGGACTTTCACAGATACGCAGTATTTT.

This CDR3 reads CSAEDSSGRVDNEQFF. The CDR3 region has the DNA TGCAGTGCAGAAGATTCTAGCGGGAGGGTAGACAATGAGCAGTTCTTC. The chain couples TRBV20-1 to TRBJ2-1, with TRBD2 matching 12 bases. The V and J ends lost 6 bases and 5 bases, in that order; junction bases with no gene match: 11. Germline V gene lookup returns CDR1 DFQATT and CDR2 SNEGSKA (reference sequence). This CDR3 contains 16 residues.

V gene TRBV20-1 combines with J gene TRBJ2-1; 8 bases line up with TRBD1. The CDR3 sequence is 14 residues long. CDR1 and CDR2 from the germline V gene are DFQATT and SNEGSKA (reference sequence). J gave up 1 base and V 6 bases, and 5 bases lay outside the gene matches. The CDR3 DNA is TGCAGTGCGATGACAGGGGCGTCCTACAATGAGCAGTTCTTC. Translation gives CSAMTGASYNEQFF.

This clonotype has ten or more counts. The chain carries TRBV12-3 or TRBV12-4 and TRBJ2-1; TRBD1 matches 9 bases. This CDR3 contains 15 residues. V shed 3 bases and J 1 base; nucleotides not matched to a gene: 1. In DNA form, the CDR3 reads TGTGCCAGCAGTTTGGGGACAGGGTCCTACAATGAGCAGTTCTTC. Encoded protein: CASSLGTGSYNEQFF.